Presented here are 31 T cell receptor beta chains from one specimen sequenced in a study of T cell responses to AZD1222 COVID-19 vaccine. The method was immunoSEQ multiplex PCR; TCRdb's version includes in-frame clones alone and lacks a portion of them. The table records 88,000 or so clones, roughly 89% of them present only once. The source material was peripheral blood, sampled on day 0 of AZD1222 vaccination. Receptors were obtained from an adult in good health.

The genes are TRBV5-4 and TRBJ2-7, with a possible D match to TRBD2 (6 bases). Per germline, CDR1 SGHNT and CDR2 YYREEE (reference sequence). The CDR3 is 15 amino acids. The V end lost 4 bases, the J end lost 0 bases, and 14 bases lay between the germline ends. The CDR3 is CASSQGGASSYEQYF. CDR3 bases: TGTGCCAGCAGCCAGGGAGGAGCAAGCTCCTACGAGCAGTACTTC.

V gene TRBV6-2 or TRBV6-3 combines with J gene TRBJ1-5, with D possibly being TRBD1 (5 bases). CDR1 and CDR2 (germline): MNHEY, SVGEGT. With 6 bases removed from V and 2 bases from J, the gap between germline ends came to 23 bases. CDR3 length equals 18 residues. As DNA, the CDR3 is TGTGCCAGCAGCAAGCCGGGACCCATAATCGGAGGCAATCAGCCCCAGCATTTT. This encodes CASSKPGPIIGGNQPQHF.

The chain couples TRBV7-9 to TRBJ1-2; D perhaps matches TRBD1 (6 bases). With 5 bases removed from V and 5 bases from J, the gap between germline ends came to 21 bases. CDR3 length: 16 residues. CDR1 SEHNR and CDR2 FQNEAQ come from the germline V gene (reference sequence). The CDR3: CASSDLVVRGRYGYTF. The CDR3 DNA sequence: TGTGCCAGCAGCGACCTAGTCGTCAGGGGCAGGTATGGCTACACCTTC.

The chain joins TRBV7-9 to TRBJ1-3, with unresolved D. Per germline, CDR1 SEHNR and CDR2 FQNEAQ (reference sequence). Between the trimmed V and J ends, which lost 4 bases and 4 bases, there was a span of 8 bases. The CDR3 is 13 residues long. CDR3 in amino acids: CASSSRIGNTIYF. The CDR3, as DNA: TGTGCCAGCAGCTCGAGGATCGGAAACACCATATATTTT.

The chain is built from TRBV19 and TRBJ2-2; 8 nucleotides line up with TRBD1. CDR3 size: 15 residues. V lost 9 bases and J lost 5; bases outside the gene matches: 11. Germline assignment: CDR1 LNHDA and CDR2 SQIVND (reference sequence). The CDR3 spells CASELRQGKTGELFF. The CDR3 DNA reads TGTGCCAGCGAGTTGAGACAGGGGAAAACCGGGGAGCTGTTTTTT.

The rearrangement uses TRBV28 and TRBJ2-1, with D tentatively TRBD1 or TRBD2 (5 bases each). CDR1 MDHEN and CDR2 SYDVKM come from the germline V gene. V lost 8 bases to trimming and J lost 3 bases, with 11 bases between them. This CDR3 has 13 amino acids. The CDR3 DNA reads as TGTGCCAGCGCGGTGAGGGGCTACAATGAGCAGTTCTTC. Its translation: CASAVRGYNEQFF. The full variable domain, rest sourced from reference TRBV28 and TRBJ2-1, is DVKVTQSSRYLVKRTGEKVFLECVQDMDHENMFWYRQDPGLGLRLIYFSYDVKMKEKGDIPEGYSVSREKKERFSLILESASTNQTSMYLCASAVRGYNEQFFGPGTRLTVL.

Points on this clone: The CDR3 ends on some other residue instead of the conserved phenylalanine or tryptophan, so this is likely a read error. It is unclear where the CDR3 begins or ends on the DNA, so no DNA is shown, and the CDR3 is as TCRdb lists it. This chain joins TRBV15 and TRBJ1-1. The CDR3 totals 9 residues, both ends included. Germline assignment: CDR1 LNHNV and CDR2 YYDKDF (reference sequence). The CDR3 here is CATSRYFGL.

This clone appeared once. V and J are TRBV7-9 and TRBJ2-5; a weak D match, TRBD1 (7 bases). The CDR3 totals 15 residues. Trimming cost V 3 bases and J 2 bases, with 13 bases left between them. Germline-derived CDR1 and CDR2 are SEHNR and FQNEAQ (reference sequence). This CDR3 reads CASSLTPGGQETQYF. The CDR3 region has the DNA TGTGCCAGCAGCTTGACCCCAGGGGGGCAAGAGACCCAGTACTTC.

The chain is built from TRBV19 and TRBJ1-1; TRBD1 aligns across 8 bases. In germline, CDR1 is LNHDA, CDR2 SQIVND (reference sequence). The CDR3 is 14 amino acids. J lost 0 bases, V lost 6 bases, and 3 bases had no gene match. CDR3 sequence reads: CASRGRGLNTEAFF. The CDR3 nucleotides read TGTGCCAGTAGGGGCAGGGGGCTGAACACTGAAGCTTTCTTT.

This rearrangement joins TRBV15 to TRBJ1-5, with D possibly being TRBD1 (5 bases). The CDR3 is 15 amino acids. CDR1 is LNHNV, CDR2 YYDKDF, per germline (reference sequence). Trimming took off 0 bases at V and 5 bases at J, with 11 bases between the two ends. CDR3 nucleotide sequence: TGTGCCACCAGCAGAGATATAAGGGGCCATCAGCCCCAGCATTTT. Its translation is CATSRDIRGHQPQHF.

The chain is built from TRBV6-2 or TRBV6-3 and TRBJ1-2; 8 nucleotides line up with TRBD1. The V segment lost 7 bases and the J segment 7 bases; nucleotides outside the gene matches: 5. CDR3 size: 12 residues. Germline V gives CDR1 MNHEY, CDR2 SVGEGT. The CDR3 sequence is CASNPGGLGYTF. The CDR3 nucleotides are TGTGCCAGCAACCCAGGGGGCCTTGGCTACACCTTC.

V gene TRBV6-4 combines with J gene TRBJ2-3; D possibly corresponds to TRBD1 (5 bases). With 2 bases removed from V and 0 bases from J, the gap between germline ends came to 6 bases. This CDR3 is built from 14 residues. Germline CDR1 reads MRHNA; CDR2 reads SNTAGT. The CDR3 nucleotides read TGTGCCAGCAGTGACGGGGCTAGCACAGATACGCAGTATTTT. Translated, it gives CASSDGASTDTQYF.

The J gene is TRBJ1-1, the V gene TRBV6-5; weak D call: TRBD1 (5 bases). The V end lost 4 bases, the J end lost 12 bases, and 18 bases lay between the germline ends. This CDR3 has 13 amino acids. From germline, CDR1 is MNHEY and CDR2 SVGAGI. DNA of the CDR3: TGTGCCAGCAGTTTAACTGGGGCCAGGGAAACTTTCTTT. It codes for CASSLTGARETFF.

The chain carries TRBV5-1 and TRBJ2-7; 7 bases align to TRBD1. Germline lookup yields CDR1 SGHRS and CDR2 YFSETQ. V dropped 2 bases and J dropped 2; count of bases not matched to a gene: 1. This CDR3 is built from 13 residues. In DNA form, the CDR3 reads TGCGCCAGCAGCTTACAGGGGACCTACGAGCAGTACTTC. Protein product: CASSLQGTYEQYF. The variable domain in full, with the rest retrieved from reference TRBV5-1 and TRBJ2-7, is KAGVTQTPRYLIKTRGQQVTLSCSPISGHRSVSWYQQTPGQGLQFLFEYFSETQRNKGNFPGRFSGRQFSNSRSEMNVSTLELGDSALYLCASSLQGTYEQYFGPGTRLTVT.

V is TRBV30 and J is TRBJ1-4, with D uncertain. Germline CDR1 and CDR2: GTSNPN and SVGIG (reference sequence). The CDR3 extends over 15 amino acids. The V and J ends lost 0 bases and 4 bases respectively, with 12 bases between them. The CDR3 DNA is TGTGCCTGGAGTGTTTTAGAAGGGTATAATGAAAAACTGTTTTTT. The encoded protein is CAWSVLEGYNEKLFF.

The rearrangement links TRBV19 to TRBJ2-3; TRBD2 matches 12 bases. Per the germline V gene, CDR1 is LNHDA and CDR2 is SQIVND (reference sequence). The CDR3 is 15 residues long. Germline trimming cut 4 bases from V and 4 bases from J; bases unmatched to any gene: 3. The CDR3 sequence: CASSKLAGGPDTQYF. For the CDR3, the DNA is TGTGCCAGTAGTAAGCTAGCGGGAGGGCCAGATACGCAGTATTTT.

The CDR3 spells CASSEQGAPTDTQYF. In DNA, the CDR3 is TGTGCCAGCAGTGAACAGGGGGCCCCCACAGATACGCAGTATTTT. The rearrangement joins TRBV7-9 to TRBJ2-3; the match to TRBD1 covers 9 bases. Trimming took 6 bases from V and 2 from J; bases not matched to a gene: 6. Germline V gene lookup returns CDR1 SEHNR and CDR2 FQNEAQ (reference sequence). The CDR3 is 15 amino acids.

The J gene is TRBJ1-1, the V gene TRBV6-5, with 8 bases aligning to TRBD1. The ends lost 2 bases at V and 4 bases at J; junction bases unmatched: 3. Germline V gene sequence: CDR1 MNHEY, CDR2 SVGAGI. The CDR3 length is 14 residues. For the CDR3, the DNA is TGTGCCAGCAGTTACGACAGGGGATTCACTGAAGCTTTCTTT. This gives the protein CASSYDRGFTEAFF.

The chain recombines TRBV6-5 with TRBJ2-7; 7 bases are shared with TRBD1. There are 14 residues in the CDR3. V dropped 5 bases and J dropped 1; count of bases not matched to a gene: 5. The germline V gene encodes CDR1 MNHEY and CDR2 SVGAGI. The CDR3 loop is CASSTRGQSYEQYF. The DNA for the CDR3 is TGTGCCAGCAGTACGAGGGGACAGTCCTACGAGCAGTACTTC.

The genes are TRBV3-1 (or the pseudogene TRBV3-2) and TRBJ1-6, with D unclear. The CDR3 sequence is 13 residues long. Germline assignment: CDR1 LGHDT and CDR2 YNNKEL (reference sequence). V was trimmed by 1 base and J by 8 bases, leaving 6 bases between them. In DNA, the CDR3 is TGTGCCAGCAGCCAAGGCGGGTATTCACCCCTCCACTTT. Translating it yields CASSQGGYSPLHF.

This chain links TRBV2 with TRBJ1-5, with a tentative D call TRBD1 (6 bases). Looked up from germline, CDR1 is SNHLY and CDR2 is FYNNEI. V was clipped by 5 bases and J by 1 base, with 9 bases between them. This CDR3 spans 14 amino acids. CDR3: CASSQGQSNQPQHF. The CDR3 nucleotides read TGTGCCAGCAGTCAAGGACAGAGCAATCAGCCCCAGCATTTT.

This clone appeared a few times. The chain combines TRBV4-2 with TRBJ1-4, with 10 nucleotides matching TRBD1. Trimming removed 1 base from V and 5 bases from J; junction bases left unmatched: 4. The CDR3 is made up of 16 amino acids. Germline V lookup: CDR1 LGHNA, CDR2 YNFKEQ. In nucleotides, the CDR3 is TGTGCCAGCAGCCAAGTCCCGGGACAGGGGAATGAAAAACTGTTTTTT. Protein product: CASSQVPGQGNEKLFF.

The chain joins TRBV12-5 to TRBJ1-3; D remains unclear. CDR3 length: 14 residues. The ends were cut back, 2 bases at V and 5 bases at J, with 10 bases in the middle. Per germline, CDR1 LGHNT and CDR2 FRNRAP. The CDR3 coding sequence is TGTGCTAGTGGTTTGCCAGGCAAGAGAAACACCATATATTTT. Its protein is CASGLPGKRNTIYF.

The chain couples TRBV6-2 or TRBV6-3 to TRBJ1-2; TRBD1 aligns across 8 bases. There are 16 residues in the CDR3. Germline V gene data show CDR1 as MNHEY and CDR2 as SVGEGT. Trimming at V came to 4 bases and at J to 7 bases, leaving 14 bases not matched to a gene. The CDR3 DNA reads TGTGCCAGCAGTTCCGTCACAGGGGGTTTTGTGCGTGGCTACACCTTC. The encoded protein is CASSSVTGGFVRGYTF.

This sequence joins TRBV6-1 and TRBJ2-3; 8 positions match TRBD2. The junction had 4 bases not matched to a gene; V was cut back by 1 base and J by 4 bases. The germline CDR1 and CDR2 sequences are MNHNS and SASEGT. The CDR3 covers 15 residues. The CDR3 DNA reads TGTGCCAGCAGTGAAGAGCGGGGGTTCGCAGATACGCAGTATTTT. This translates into CASSEERGFADTQYF.

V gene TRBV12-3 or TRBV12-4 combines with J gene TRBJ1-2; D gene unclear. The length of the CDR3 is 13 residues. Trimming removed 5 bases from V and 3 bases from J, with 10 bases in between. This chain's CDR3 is CASSLAGDYGYTF. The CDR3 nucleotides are TGTGCCAGCAGTCTTGCCGGGGACTATGGCTACACCTTC.

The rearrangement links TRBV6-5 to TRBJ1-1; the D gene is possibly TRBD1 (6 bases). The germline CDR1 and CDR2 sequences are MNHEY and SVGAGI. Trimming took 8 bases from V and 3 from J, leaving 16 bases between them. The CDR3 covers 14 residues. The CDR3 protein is CASRSTGMDTEAFF. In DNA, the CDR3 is TGTGCCAGCCGCTCAACAGGGATGGACACTGAAGCTTTCTTT.

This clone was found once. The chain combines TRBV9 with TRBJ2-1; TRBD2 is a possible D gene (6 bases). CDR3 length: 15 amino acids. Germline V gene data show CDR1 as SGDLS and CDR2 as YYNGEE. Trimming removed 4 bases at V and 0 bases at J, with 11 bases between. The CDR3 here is CASSILGGSYNEQFF. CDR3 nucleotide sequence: TGTGCCAGCAGCATCCTCGGGGGCTCCTACAATGAGCAGTTCTTC.

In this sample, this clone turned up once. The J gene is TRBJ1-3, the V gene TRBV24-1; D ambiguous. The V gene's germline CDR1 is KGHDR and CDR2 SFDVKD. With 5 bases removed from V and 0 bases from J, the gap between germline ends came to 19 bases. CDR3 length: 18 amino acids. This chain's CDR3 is CATSGLLGVQTSGNTIYF. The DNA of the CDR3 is TGTGCCACCAGTGGTTTACTGGGAGTCCAGACCTCTGGAAACACCATATATTTT.

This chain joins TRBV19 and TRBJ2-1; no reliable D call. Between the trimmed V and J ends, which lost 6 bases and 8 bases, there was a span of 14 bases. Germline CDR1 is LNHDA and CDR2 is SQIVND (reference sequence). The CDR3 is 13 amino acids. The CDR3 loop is CASRNGGGYEQFF. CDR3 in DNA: TGTGCCAGTAGGAATGGTGGCGGCTATGAGCAGTTCTTC.

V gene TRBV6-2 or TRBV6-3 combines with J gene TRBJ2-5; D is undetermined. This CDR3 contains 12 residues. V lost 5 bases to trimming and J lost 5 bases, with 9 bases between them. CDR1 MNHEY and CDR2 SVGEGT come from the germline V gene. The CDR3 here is CASSPIRETQYF. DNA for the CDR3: TGTGCCAGCAGTCCGATCCGCGAGACCCAGTACTTC.